The rows below give T cell receptor beta chains drawn from one sample of a study of shared clonotypes between healthy human individuals. Profiling relied on immunoSEQ multiplex PCR, and the TCRdb table lists in-frame clones only, not all of them. The data hold roughly 700,000 clones, with less than 95% observed a single time. The sequenced sample consisted of memory CD8+ T cells from PBMCs. These receptors originate from a man in his late teens or twenties in good health. Some clones in this sample may be carry-over from other donors' samples. Both conserved end residues are part of each CDR3. The D gene is left open where the match is weak. Expanded clones get a size class; other rows say once, few or many, or leave the size out.

d_gene: NA; v_gene: TRBV5-1; abundance: NA; j_gene: TRBJ1-2; CDR3nt: TGCGCCAGCAGCCCCGTGGGGTGGGAAGGCTACACCTTC; CDR3aa: CASSPVGWEGYTF
d_gene: NA; v_gene: TRBV7-9; abundance: few; j_gene: TRBJ1-3; CDR3nt: TGTGCCAGCAGCTCGGGGGGGCGAAACACCATATATTTT; CDR3aa: CASSSGGRNTIYF
d_gene: NA; v_gene: TRBV9; abundance: NA; j_gene: TRBJ2-1; CDR3nt: TGTGCCAGCAGCCCCCCCTCCGGAACAGACTACAATGAGCAGTTCTTC; CDR3aa: CASSPPSGTDYNEQFF
d_gene: NA; v_gene: TRBV19; abundance: once; j_gene: TRBJ1-1; CDR3nt: TGTGCCAGCTGGATGAACACTGAAGCTTTCTTT; CDR3aa: CASWMNTEAFF
d_gene: NA; v_gene: TRBV18; abundance: NA; j_gene: TRBJ1-2; CDR3nt: TGTGCCAGCTCACTGGGGCCGACGAACTATGGCTACACCTTC; CDR3aa: CASSLGPTNYGYTF
d_gene: TRBD2; v_gene: TRBV27; abundance: NA; j_gene: TRBJ2-3; CDR3nt: TGTGCCAGCAGTCTCCGACTAGCGGAGACACACACAGATACGCAGTATTTT; CDR3aa: CASSLRLAETHTDTQYF
d_gene: NA; v_gene: TRBV27; abundance: NA; j_gene: TRBJ2-1; CDR3nt: TGTGCCAGCAGTTTAAGTGTGGCAGTGAATGAGCAGTTCTTC; CDR3aa: CASSLSVAVNEQFF
d_gene: NA; v_gene: TRBV7-6; abundance: NA; j_gene: TRBJ2-7; CDR3nt: TGTGCCAGCAGCTTAGCTGGCTCGGACAAGTCTTACGAGCAGTACTTC; CDR3aa: CASSLAGSDKSYEQYF
d_gene: NA; v_gene: TRBV21-1; abundance: NA; j_gene: TRBJ2-7; CDR3nt: TGTGCCAGCAGACCGGGACACGCCACCTACGAGCAGTACTTC; CDR3aa: CASRPGHATYEQYF
d_gene: NA; v_gene: TRBV25-1; abundance: NA; j_gene: TRBJ1-4; CDR3nt: TGTGCCAGCAGTCTTTTATCAACTAATGAAAAACTGTTTTTT; CDR3aa: CASSLLSTNEKLFF
d_gene: TRBD1; v_gene: TRBV19; abundance: NA; j_gene: TRBJ1-5; CDR3nt: TGTGCCAGTAGTATCGTCGGCAGGGGGAATCAGCCCCAGCATTTT; CDR3aa: CASSIVGRGNQPQHF
d_gene: NA; v_gene: TRBV19; abundance: NA; j_gene: TRBJ2-2; CDR3nt: TGTGCCAGTAGTGCGCTCACACTATGGGGCACCGGGGAGCTGTTTTTT; CDR3aa: CASSALTLWGTGELFF
d_gene: NA; v_gene: TRBV19; abundance: NA; j_gene: TRBJ2-1; CDR3nt: TGTGCCACCTTCCCCCGGGACTCCTCCTACAATGAGCAGTTCTTC; CDR3aa: CATFPRDSSYNEQFF
d_gene: NA; v_gene: TRBV7-8; abundance: NA; j_gene: TRBJ2-5; CDR3nt: TGTGCCAGCAGCACGGCCCCTTCTCGGGAGACCCAGTACTTC; CDR3aa: CASSTAPSRETQYF
d_gene: TRBD2; v_gene: TRBV27; abundance: once; j_gene: TRBJ2-7; CDR3nt: TGTGCCAGCAGTTTAATGGGACTAGCGATCTACGAGCAGTACTTC; CDR3aa: CASSLMGLAIYEQYF
d_gene: TRBD1; v_gene: TRBV14; abundance: NA; j_gene: TRBJ1-1; CDR3nt: TGTGCCAGCAGCCCCGGGACAGGGTACACTGAAGCTTTCTTT; CDR3aa: CASSPGTGYTEAFF
d_gene: NA; v_gene: TRBV15; abundance: NA; j_gene: TRBJ1-5; CDR3nt: TGTGCCACCAGCAGAGGGAGGCAAGGAATCCATCAGCCCCAGCATTTT; CDR3aa: CATSRGRQGIHQPQHF
d_gene: NA; v_gene: TRBV19; abundance: NA; j_gene: TRBJ1-1; CDR3nt: TGTGCCAGTAGTATTACTGGCGCTGAAGCTTTCTTT; CDR3aa: CASSITGAEAFF
d_gene: NA; v_gene: TRBV9; abundance: NA; j_gene: TRBJ2-1; CDR3nt: TGTGCCAGCAGCGTAGTGGGAGACAATGAGCAGTTCTTC; CDR3aa: CASSVVGDNEQFF
d_gene: TRBD2; v_gene: TRBV5-3; abundance: once; j_gene: TRBJ2-1; CDR3nt: TGTGCCAGAAGAGGGAAGCGGGAGGCCAGGGGATACAATGAGCAGTTCTTC; CDR3aa: CARRGKREARGYNEQFF
d_gene: NA; v_gene: TRBV7-8; abundance: NA; j_gene: TRBJ2-7; CDR3nt: TGTGCCAGCAGCCCCGGGGACGGCTTCTCCTACGAGCAGTACTTC; CDR3aa: CASSPGDGFSYEQYF
d_gene: NA; v_gene: TRBV11-2; abundance: NA; j_gene: TRBJ2-1; CDR3nt: TGTGCCAGCAGCCCGAGGTACGAGCAGTTCTTC; CDR3aa: CASSPRYEQFF
d_gene: NA; v_gene: TRBV5-5; abundance: NA; j_gene: TRBJ1-1; CDR3nt: TGTGCCAGCAGCTTGGCGAGGACTGAAGCTTTCTTT; CDR3aa: CASSLARTEAFF
d_gene: NA; v_gene: TRBV6-1; abundance: NA; j_gene: TRBJ2-7; CDR3nt: TGTGCCAGCAGTGAGGTGCGCCCCGAGAGCCGTTACTTC; CDR3aa: CASSEVRPESRYF
d_gene: NA; v_gene: TRBV7-9; abundance: NA; j_gene: TRBJ2-4; CDR3nt: TGTGCCGTATTAGGGGACGCAAAAAACATTCAGTACTTC; CDR3aa: CAVLGDAKNIQYF
d_gene: NA; v_gene: TRBV7-9; abundance: NA; j_gene: TRBJ2-7; CDR3nt: TGTGCCAGCAGCGCTCACACGAACGAGCAGTACTTC; CDR3aa: CASSAHTNEQYF
d_gene: TRBD2; v_gene: TRBV7-9; abundance: NA; j_gene: TRBJ2-5; CDR3nt: TGTGCCAGCAGTCCCAAGCGGGAGGCGGTTGGAGAGACCCAGTACTTC; CDR3aa: CASSPKREAVGETQYF
d_gene: TRBD2; v_gene: TRBV6-5; abundance: many; j_gene: TRBJ2-7; CDR3nt: TGTGCCAGCAGTTACGGGACTAGCGGAGAATACGAGCAGTACTTC; CDR3aa: CASSYGTSGEYEQYF
d_gene: TRBD1; v_gene: TRBV5-1; abundance: NA; j_gene: TRBJ2-7; CDR3nt: TGCGCCAGCAGCTTGGGAGGGGGCACCTACGAGCAGTACTTC; CDR3aa: CASSLGGGTYEQYF
d_gene: NA; v_gene: TRBV7-3; abundance: NA; j_gene: TRBJ2-5; CDR3nt: TGTGCCAGCAGCTCCTTCCTGGGGGAGACCCAGTACTTC; CDR3aa: CASSSFLGETQYF
d_gene: TRBD2; v_gene: TRBV27; abundance: NA; j_gene: TRBJ2-1; CDR3nt: TGTGCCAGCACGTATAGCGGGAGGGGGTACAATGAGCAGTTCTTC; CDR3aa: CASTYSGRGYNEQFF
d_gene: NA; v_gene: TRBV6-4; abundance: NA; j_gene: TRBJ2-1; CDR3nt: TGTGCCAGCGACAGCTGGTCCTACAATGAGCAGTTCTTC; CDR3aa: CASDSWSYNEQFF
d_gene: TRBD2; v_gene: TRBV6-5; abundance: NA; j_gene: TRBJ2-7; CDR3nt: TGTGCCAGCAGTTACTCTAGCGGGAGGGCCCTTGAGCAGTACTTC; CDR3aa: CASSYSSGRALEQYF
d_gene: TRBD1; v_gene: TRBV10-3; abundance: NA; j_gene: TRBJ2-7; CDR3nt: TGTGCCATCAGTGAGGTTTTTGGACAGGGCTACGAGCAGTACTTC; CDR3aa: CAISEVFGQGYEQYF
d_gene: TRBD1; v_gene: TRBV27; abundance: NA; j_gene: TRBJ2-7; CDR3nt: TGTGCCAGCAGTCCTTGGACAGGGGGCGGCGACGAGCAGTACTTC; CDR3aa: CASSPWTGGGDEQYF
d_gene: NA; v_gene: TRBV27; abundance: NA; j_gene: TRBJ2-1; CDR3nt: TGTGCCAGCTATAGAAACAATGAGCAGTTCTTC; CDR3aa: CASYRNNEQFF
d_gene: NA; v_gene: TRBV9; abundance: NA; j_gene: TRBJ2-1; CDR3nt: TGTGCCAGCAGCGAGAGGGACCACAATGAGCAGTTCTTC; CDR3aa: CASSERDHNEQFF
d_gene: NA; v_gene: TRBV5-6; abundance: NA; j_gene: TRBJ2-3; CDR3nt: TGTGCCAGCAGCTTGTCGCTTACAGGGAGAGAGACAGATACGCAGTATTTT; CDR3aa: CASSLSLTGRETDTQYF
d_gene: TRBD1; v_gene: TRBV5-4; abundance: once; j_gene: TRBJ1-1; CDR3nt: TGTGCCAGCAGCCTCGGGACAGTTCTAGAGTCGGCTTTCTTT; CDR3aa: CASSLGTVLESAFF
d_gene: NA; v_gene: TRBV27; abundance: NA; j_gene: TRBJ2-7; CDR3nt: TGTGCCAGCATAGAGGGCTACGAGCAGTACTTC; CDR3aa: CASIEGYEQYF
d_gene: TRBD2; v_gene: TRBV4-1; abundance: NA; j_gene: TRBJ2-5; CDR3nt: TGCGCCAGCAGCCAAGTGGGACTAGCGGGAGATGGAGAGACCCAGTACTTC; CDR3aa: CASSQVGLAGDGETQYF
d_gene: NA; v_gene: TRBV2; abundance: NA; j_gene: TRBJ1-5; CDR3nt: TGTGCCAGCATGGGGCCTTTTAGCAATCAGCCCCAGCATTTT; CDR3aa: CASMGPFSNQPQHF
d_gene: TRBD2; v_gene: TRBV28; abundance: NA; j_gene: TRBJ2-5; CDR3nt: TGTGCCAGCAGTTTTGCGGGAGGGCCCCAGACCCAGTACTTC; CDR3aa: CASSFAGGPQTQYF
d_gene: TRBD1; v_gene: TRBV7-9; abundance: NA; j_gene: TRBJ2-5; CDR3nt: TGTGCCAGCAGCCCCCGGCCAGGGGGCGTGGAGACCCAGTACTTC; CDR3aa: CASSPRPGGVETQYF
d_gene: TRBD1; v_gene: TRBV7-9; abundance: NA; j_gene: TRBJ1-2; CDR3nt: TGTGCCAGCAGCTCAGACGGTGACAGGGGAGTTGGCTACACCTTC; CDR3aa: CASSSDGDRGVGYTF
d_gene: NA; v_gene: TRBV5-8; abundance: NA; j_gene: TRBJ2-6; CDR3nt: TGTGCCAGCAGCTTGGGTATCGCGACTTTC; CDR3aa: CASSLGIATF
d_gene: TRBD1; v_gene: TRBV19; abundance: NA; j_gene: TRBJ1-5; CDR3nt: TGTGCCAGTAGTATAGGGACAGGGAGCAATCAGCCCCAGCATTTT; CDR3aa: CASSIGTGSNQPQHF
d_gene: NA; v_gene: TRBV9; abundance: few; j_gene: TRBJ1-1; CDR3nt: TGTGCCAGCAGCGGACCGCAACAGGGTTTCAACACTGAAGCTTTCTTT; CDR3aa: CASSGPQQGFNTEAFF
d_gene: TRBD2; v_gene: TRBV5-6; abundance: NA; j_gene: TRBJ2-7; CDR3nt: TGTGCCAGCAGCTTGGGTACTAGCGGGAAGTACGAGCAGTACTTC; CDR3aa: CASSLGTSGKYEQYF
d_gene: NA; v_gene: TRBV27; abundance: NA; j_gene: TRBJ1-1; CDR3nt: TGTGCCAGCAGTTTATTATCGCAGGCAGGAGGGACTGAAGCTTTCTTT; CDR3aa: CASSLLSQAGGTEAFF
d_gene: NA; v_gene: TRBV7-2; abundance: NA; j_gene: TRBJ2-2; CDR3nt: TGTGCCAGCAGCTTGACGGGACACCAAACCGGGGAGCTGTTTTTT; CDR3aa: CASSLTGHQTGELFF